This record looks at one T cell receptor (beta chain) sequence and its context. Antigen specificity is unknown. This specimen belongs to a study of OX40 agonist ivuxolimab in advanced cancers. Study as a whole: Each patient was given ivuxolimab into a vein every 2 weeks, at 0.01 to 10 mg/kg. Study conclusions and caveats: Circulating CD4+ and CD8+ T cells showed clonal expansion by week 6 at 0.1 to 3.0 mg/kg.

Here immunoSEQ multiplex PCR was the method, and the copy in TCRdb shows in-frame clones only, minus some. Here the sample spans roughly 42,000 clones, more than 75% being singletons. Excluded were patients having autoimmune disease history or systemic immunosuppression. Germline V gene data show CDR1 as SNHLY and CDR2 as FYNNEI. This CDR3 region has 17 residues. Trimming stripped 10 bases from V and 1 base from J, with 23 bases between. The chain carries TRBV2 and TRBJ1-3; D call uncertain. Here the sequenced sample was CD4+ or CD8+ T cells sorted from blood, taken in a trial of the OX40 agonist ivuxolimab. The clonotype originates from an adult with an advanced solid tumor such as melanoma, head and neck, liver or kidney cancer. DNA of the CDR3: TGTGCCACCCGCCGGGCAGCTGCGGAAAAGTCTGGAAACACCATATATTTT. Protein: CATRRAAAEKSGNTIYF.